The T cell receptor (beta chain) described here comes from a study of PD-L1 blockade in urothelial cancer. This CDR3 has 14 amino acids. Germline CDR1 and CDR2: KGHSH and LQKENI. Between the trimmed V and J ends, which lost 4 bases and 0 bases, there was a span of 8 bases. Assay used: immunoSEQ multiplex PCR; TCRdb lists only in-frame clones, some missing. This sample has under 40,000 clones, with over 75% found just once. This clone was detected a few times. The source is a man between 65 and 85 years old with urothelial cancer. Sequencing used PBMCs, obtained around atezolizumab (anti-PD-L1) treatment. V gene TRBV18 combines with J gene TRBJ2-3; D gene uncertain. The CDR3 region has the DNA TGTGCCAGCTCACAGGCAGGAAGCACAGATACGCAGTATTTT. Encoded protein: CASSQAGSTDTQYF.